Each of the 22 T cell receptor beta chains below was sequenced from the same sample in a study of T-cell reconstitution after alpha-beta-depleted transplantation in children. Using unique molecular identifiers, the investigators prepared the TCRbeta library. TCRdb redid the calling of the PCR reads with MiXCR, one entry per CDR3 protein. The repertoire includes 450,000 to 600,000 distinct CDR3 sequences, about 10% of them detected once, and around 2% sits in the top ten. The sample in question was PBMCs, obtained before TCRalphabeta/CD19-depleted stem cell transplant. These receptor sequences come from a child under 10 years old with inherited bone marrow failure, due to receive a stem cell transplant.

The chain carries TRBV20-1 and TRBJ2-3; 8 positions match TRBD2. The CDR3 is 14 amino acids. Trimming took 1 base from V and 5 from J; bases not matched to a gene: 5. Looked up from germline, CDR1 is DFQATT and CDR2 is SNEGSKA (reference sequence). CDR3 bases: TGCAGTGCTAGAGGGACTAGCTTCTTAGATACGCAGTATTTT. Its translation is CSARGTSFLDTQYF.

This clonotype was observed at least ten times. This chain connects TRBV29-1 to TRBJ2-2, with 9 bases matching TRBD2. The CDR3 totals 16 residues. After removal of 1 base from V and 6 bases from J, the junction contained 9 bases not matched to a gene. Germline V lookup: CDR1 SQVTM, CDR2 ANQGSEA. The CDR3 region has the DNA TGCAGCGTTGAAGTGATAGCGGGAGCGGCGGCCGGGGAGCTGTTTTTT. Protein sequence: CSVEVIAGAAAGELFF.

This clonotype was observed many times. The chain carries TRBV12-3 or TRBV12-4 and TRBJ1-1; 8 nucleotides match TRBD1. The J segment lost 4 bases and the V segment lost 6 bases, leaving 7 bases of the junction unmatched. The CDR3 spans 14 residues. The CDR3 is CASRSRQGRTEAFF. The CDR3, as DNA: TGTGCCAGCAGAAGTAGACAGGGGCGCACTGAAGCTTTCTTT.

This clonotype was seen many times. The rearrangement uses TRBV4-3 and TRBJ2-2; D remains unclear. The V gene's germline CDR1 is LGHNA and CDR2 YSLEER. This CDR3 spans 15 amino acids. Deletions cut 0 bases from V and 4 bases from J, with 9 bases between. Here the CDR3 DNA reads TGCGCCAGCAGCCAAGATCGGCTACTCACCGGGGAGCTGTTTTTT. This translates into CASSQDRLLTGELFF.

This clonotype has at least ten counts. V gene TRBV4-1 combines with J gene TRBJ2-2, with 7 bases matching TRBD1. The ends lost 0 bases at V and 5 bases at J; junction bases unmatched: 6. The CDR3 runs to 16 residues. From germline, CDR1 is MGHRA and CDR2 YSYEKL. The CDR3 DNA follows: TGCGCCAGCAGCCAAGATTCAGCACAGGGGACCGGGGAGCTGTTTTTT. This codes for CASSQDSAQGTGELFF.

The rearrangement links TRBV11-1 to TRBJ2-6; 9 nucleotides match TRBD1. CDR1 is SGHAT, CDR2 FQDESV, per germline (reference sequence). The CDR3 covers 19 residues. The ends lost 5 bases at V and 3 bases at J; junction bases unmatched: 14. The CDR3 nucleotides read TGTGCCAGCAGCCCTCGGACAGGGGAAAACCCACTTGGGGCCAACGTCCTGACTTTC. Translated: CASSPRTGENPLGANVLTF.

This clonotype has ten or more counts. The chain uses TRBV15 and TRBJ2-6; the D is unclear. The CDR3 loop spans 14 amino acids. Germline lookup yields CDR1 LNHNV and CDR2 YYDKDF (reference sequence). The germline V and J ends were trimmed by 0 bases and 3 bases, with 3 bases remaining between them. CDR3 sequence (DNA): TGTGCCACCAGCAGAGATATTGGGGCCAACGTCCTGACTTTC. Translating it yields CATSRDIGANVLTF.

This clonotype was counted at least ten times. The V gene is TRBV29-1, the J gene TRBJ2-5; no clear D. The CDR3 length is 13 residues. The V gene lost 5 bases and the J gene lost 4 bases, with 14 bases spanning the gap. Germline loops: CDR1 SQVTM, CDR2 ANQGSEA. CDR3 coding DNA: TGCAGCGTTTATCTTCAGAGAAGAGAGACCCAGTACTTC. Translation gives CSVYLQRRETQYF.

The CDR3 loop reads CASSLNGADLRGYTF. Here the CDR3 DNA reads TGTGCCAGCAGTTTGAACGGTGCCGACTTAAGGGGCTACACCTTC. The J gene is TRBJ1-2, the V gene TRBV27; D remains ambiguous. The germline gives CDR1 MNHEY, CDR2 SMNVEV (reference sequence). V lost 3 bases and J lost 8, with 19 bases in between. The length of the CDR3 is 15 residues.

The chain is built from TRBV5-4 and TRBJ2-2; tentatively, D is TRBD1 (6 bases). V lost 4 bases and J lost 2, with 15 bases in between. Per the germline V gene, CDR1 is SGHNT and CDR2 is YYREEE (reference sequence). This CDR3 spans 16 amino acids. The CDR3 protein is CASSPVGQINTGELFF. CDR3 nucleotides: TGTGCCAGCAGCCCAGTAGGACAGATAAACACCGGGGAGCTGTTTTTT.

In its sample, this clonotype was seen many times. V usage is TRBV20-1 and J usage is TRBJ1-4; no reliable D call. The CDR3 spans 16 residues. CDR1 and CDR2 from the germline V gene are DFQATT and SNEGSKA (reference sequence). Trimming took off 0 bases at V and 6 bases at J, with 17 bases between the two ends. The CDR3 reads CSARDYLRFSDEKLFF. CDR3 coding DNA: TGCAGTGCTAGAGATTATCTGAGGTTCAGTGATGAAAAACTGTTTTTT.

The CDR3 nucleotides read TGCGCCAGCAGCCCAACTCCCCTGGCTAATGAAAAACTGTTTTTT. It encodes CASSPTPLANEKLFF. The V and J genes are TRBV4-3 and TRBJ1-4; D gene uncertain. This CDR3 is 15 amino acids long. Germline values: CDR1 LGHNA, CDR2 YSLEER. Trimming pared 4 bases from V and 3 bases from J, leaving 12 bases between.

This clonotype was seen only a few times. The CDR3 DNA is TGTGCCAGCAGTGAAGCGCTATCCAGACTTGATAACTACGAGCAGTACTTC. Translation: CASSEALSRLDNYEQYF. The rearrangement uses TRBV6-1 and TRBJ2-7, with no clear D. V lost 0 bases and J 3 bases, leaving 18 bases between the germline ends. CDR3 length: 17 residues. The V gene's germline CDR1 is MNHNS and CDR2 SASEGT.

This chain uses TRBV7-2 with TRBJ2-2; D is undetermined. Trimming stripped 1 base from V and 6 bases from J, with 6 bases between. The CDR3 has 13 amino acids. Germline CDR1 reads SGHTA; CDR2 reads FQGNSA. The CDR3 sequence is CASSLVIAGELFF. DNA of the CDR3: TGTGCCAGCAGCTTAGTTATAGCCGGGGAGCTGTTTTTT.

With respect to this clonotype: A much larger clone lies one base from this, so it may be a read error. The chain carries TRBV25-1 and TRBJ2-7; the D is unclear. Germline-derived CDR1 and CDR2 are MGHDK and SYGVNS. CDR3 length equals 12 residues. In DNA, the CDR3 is TGTGCCAGCAGTGTCGTACCTCACGAGAAGTACTTC. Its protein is CASSVVPHEKYF.

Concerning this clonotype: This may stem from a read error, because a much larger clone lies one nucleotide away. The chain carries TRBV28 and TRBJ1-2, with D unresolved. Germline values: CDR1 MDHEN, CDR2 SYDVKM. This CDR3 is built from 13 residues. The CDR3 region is CASSSTTGYGCTF. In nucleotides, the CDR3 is TGTGCCAGCAGTTCAACGACGGGTTATGGCTGCACCTTC.

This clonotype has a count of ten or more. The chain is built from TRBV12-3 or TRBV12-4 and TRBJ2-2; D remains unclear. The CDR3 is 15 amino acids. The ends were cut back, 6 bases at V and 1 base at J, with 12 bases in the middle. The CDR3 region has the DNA TGTGCCAGCAGCAAACGCAAGATGAACACCGGGGAGCTGTTTTTT. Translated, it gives CASSKRKMNTGELFF.

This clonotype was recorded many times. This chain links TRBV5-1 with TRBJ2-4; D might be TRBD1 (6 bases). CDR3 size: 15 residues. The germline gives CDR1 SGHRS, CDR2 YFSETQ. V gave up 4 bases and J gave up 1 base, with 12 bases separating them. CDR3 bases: TGCGCCAGCAGCCAATCAACAGGGGCCAAAAACATTCAGTACTTC. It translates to CASSQSTGAKNIQYF.

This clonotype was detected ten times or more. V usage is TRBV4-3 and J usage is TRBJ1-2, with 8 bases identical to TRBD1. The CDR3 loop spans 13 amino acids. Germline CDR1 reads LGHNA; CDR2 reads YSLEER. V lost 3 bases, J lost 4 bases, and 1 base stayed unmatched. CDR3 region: CASSHGQGYGYTF. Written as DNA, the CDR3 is TGCGCCAGCAGCCATGGACAGGGCTATGGCTACACCTTC.

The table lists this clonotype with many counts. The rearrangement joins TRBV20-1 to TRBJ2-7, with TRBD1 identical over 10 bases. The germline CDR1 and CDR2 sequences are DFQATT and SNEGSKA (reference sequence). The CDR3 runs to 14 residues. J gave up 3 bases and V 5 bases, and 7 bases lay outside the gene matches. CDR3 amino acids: CSARQTGGIYEQYF. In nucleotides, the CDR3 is TGCAGTGCTCGACAGACAGGGGGCATCTACGAGCAGTACTTC.

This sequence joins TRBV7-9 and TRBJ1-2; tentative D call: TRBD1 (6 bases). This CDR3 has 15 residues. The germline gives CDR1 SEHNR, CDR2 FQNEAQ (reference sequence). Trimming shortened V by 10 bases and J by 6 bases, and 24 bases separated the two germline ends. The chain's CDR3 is CAILAKQGIRDGYTF. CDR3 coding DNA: TGTGCCATCCTTGCTAAACAGGGTATAAGGGATGGCTACACCTTC.

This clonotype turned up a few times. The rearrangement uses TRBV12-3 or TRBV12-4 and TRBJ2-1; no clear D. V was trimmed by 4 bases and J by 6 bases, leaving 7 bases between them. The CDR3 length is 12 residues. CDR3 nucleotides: TGTGCCAGCAGTTCTCCGGCCAATGAGCAGTTCTTC. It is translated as CASSSPANEQFF.